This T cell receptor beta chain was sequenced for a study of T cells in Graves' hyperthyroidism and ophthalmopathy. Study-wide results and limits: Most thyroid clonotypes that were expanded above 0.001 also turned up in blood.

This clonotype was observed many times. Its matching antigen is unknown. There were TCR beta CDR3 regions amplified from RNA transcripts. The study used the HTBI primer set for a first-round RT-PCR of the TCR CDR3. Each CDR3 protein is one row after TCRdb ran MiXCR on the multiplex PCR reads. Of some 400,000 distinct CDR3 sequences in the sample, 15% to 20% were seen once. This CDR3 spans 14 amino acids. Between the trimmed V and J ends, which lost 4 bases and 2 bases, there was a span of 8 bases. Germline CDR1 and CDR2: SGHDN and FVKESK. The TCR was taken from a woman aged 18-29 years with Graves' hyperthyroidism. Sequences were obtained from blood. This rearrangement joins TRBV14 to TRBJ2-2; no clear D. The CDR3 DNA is TGTGCCAGCAGCCTCCGAATCAACACCGGGGAGCTGTTTTTT. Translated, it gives CASSLRINTGELFF.